Each of the 5 T cell receptor beta chains below was sequenced from the same sample in a study of CD8+ T cells in alopecia areata. As the sequencing template, cDNA was produced by extracting RNA and reverse transcribing it. Measured with immunoSEQ multiplex PCR; TCRdb has only the in-frame clones, and not every one. Here the sample spans under 85,000 clones, about half being singletons. The sample here was CD8+ T cells sorted from blood, taken at week 0. Every receptor here comes from a human donor with alopecia areata.

This chain uses TRBV7-2 with TRBJ2-3, with 10 bases lining up with TRBD2. Trimming took 4 bases from V and 6 from J; bases not matched to a gene: 16. CDR3 length: 18 amino acids. CDR1 and CDR2 (germline): SGHTA, FQGNSA. The CDR3 DNA reads TGTGCCAGCAGCTCCGCCCTCATCCAGCGGGAGGGCGGGGATACGCAGTATTTT. Translating gives CASSSALIQREGGDTQYF. Full variable domain (missing parts from reference TRBV7-2 and TRBJ2-3): GAGVSQSPSNKVTEKGKDVELRCDPISGHTALYWYRQSLGQGLEFLIYFQGNSAPDKSGLPSDRFSAERTGGSVSTLTIQRTQQEDSAVYLCASSSALIQREGGDTQYFGPGTRLTVL.

This clone appeared a few times. The V and J genes are TRBV7-2 and TRBJ1-3; D remains ambiguous. This CDR3 has 14 residues. Germline V gives CDR1 SGHTA, CDR2 FQGNSA. The V gene lost 2 bases and the J gene lost 1 base, with 6 bases spanning the gap. The chain's CDR3 is CASSLPPSGNTIYF. The DNA for the CDR3 is TGTGCCAGCAGCTTACCCCCTTCTGGAAACACCATATATTTT. The full variable domain, completed using reference TRBV7-2 and TRBJ1-3, is GAGVSQSPSNKVTEKGKDVELRCDPISGHTALYWYRQSLGQGLEFLIYFQGNSAPDKSGLPSDRFSAERTGGSVSTLTIQRTQQEDSAVYLCASSLPPSGNTIYFGEGSWLTVV.

This clone was detected a few times. Other DNA sequences of this sample code for an identical CDR3. V gene TRBV29-1 combines with J gene TRBJ2-7; D ambiguous. V lost 0 bases, J lost 4 bases, and 4 bases lay in between. Germline V gene data show CDR1 as SQVTM and CDR2 as ANQGSEA. The CDR3 contains 11 residues. CDR3 bases: TGCAGCGTTGAAGAATCATACGAGCAGTACTTC. Its protein is CSVEESYEQYF.

The J gene is TRBJ2-5, the V gene TRBV9, with TRBD2 matching over 11 bases. CDR1 and CDR2 (germline): SGDLS, YYNGEE. The CDR3 length is 14 residues. V trimming: 5 bases; J trimming: 5 bases; junction bases outside the gene matches: 5. This CDR3 is CASSSGRVFETQYF. DNA for the CDR3: TGTGCCAGCAGTAGCGGGAGGGTATTCGAGACCCAGTACTTC.

This clone was detected only once. V is TRBV4-1 and J is TRBJ2-7, with D perhaps TRBD2 (6 bases). The ends were cut back, 2 bases at V and 7 bases at J, with 18 bases in the middle. Germline values: CDR1 MGHRA, CDR2 YSYEKL. CDR3 length: 15 residues. The CDR3 loop is CASSQKPGLNGEQYF. CDR3 nucleotide sequence: TGCGCCAGCAGCCAAAAACCGGGACTCAACGGGGAGCAGTACTTC.